Listed below are T cell receptor beta chains from one sample, sequenced in a study of OX40 agonist ivuxolimab in advanced cancers. Libraries were prepared by immunoSEQ multiplex PCR; TCRdb keeps only in-frame clonotypes and omits some of them. The profile shows 25,000 to 35,000 clones, approximately 86% of them singletons. The source was CD4+ or CD8+ T cells sorted from blood, collected in a trial of the OX40 agonist ivuxolimab. These receptors all stem from an adult with an advanced solid tumor such as melanoma, head and neck, liver or kidney cancer. Both conserved end residues are part of each CDR3. Fields, in order: V gene, clone size, D gene, J gene, CDR3 DNA, CDR3 protein. D genes are given only for firm matches. Part of the rows lack a size; the others show once, few, many or a class for expanded clones.

v_gene: TRBV5-6; abundance: few; d_gene: .; j_gene: TRBJ2-7; CDR3nt: TGTGCCAGCAGCTTAGGGTTCGGCTCCTACGAGCAGTACTTC; CDR3aa: CASSLGFGSYEQYF
v_gene: TRBV28; abundance: .; d_gene: .; j_gene: TRBJ2-5; CDR3nt: TGTGCCAGCAGCCCTGTGGCAGAAGAAGAGACCCAGTACTTC; CDR3aa: CASSPVAEEETQYF
v_gene: TRBV6-6; abundance: .; d_gene: .; j_gene: TRBJ1-2; CDR3nt: TGTGCCAGCAAGGAGGGGAGCGGCATACACTATGGCTACACCTTC; CDR3aa: CASKEGSGIHYGYTF
v_gene: TRBV19; abundance: .; d_gene: .; j_gene: TRBJ2-3; CDR3nt: TGTGCCAGTGGGTATACGGTTTCGAGCACAGATACGCAGTATTTT; CDR3aa: CASGYTVSSTDTQYF
v_gene: TRBV10-1; abundance: .; d_gene: .; j_gene: TRBJ1-1; CDR3nt: TGCGCCAGCAGTGTAGGGGGGTACTACACTGAAGCTTTCTTT; CDR3aa: CASSVGGYYTEAFF
v_gene: TRBV5-1; abundance: .; d_gene: .; j_gene: TRBJ2-2; CDR3nt: TGCGCCAGCAGCTCCAAAGACAGATGGAACACCGGGGAGCTGTTTTTT; CDR3aa: CASSSKDRWNTGELFF
v_gene: TRBV9; abundance: .; d_gene: TRBD1; j_gene: TRBJ1-1; CDR3nt: TGTGCCAGCAGCGACTCAGGGGGCGGCACTGAAGCTTTCTTT; CDR3aa: CASSDSGGGTEAFF
v_gene: TRBV7-9; abundance: .; d_gene: TRBD1; j_gene: TRBJ2-7; CDR3nt: TGTGCCAGCAGCCCCAGACAGGGGGCGAGGAACGAGCAGTACTTC; CDR3aa: CASSPRQGARNEQYF
v_gene: TRBV7-3; abundance: .; d_gene: TRBD1; j_gene: TRBJ1-1; CDR3nt: TGTGCCAGCAGCCCTAGAGGGTTTGACAGGGACCCTGAAGCTTTCTTT; CDR3aa: CASSPRGFDRDPEAFF
v_gene: TRBV7-6; abundance: .; d_gene: TRBD2; j_gene: TRBJ2-7; CDR3nt: TGTGCCAGCAGCCACCGCGGGGGGGCGAGCGCCCCGCAGTACTTC; CDR3aa: CASSHRGGASAPQYF
v_gene: TRBV10-3; abundance: .; d_gene: TRBD1; j_gene: TRBJ2-3; CDR3nt: TGTGCCAGTACAGGGGCCCTTAGCACAGATACGCAGTATTTT; CDR3aa: CASTGALSTDTQYF
v_gene: TRBV15; abundance: .; d_gene: .; j_gene: TRBJ2-7; CDR3nt: TGTGCCACCAGCAGAGATCTCGACACACAACTCTCCTACGAGCAGTACTTC; CDR3aa: CATSRDLDTQLSYEQYF
v_gene: TRBV7-3; abundance: .; d_gene: TRBD2; j_gene: TRBJ2-5; CDR3nt: TGTGCCAGCAGCTCGCTTGGACTAGCGGATATCCAAGAGACCCAGTACTTC; CDR3aa: CASSSLGLADIQETQYF
v_gene: TRBV27; abundance: .; d_gene: .; j_gene: TRBJ2-7; CDR3nt: TGTGCCAGCAGTTTATCCCCTATTAGCTCCTACGAGCAGTACTTC; CDR3aa: CASSLSPISSYEQYF
v_gene: TRBV6-5; abundance: few; d_gene: .; j_gene: TRBJ1-2; CDR3nt: TGTGCCAGCACTTGGGGAGGGGGCTACACCTTC; CDR3aa: CASTWGGGYTF
v_gene: TRBV7-2; abundance: .; d_gene: .; j_gene: TRBJ2-7; CDR3nt: TGTGCCAGCAGCCCTGAGGAGGGATTC; CDR3aa: CASSPEEGF